This TCR beta chain was identified during a study of CD4 T cells in relation to SARS-CoV-2 and coronaviruses. At the level of the study: TCR beta CDR3s were sequenced after 10-day antigen culture of PBMCs. Patient ages ranged from roughly 20 to 72, median 38. The study's findings and limits: Crossreactive clones expanded significantly less to SARS-CoV-2 than monoreactive clones.

80,000 to 100,000 naive or memory CD4+ cells were cultured with CEF peptides for 9 to 10 days. The germline V gene encodes CDR1 WSHSY and CDR2 SAAADI. Trimming took 5 bases from V and 8 from J, leaving 7 bases between them. The CDR3 loop spans 11 amino acids. A word on this clone: What it binds is unknown.

Clones were read by immunoSEQ multiplex PCR, and TCRdb kept only the in-frame ones, dropping some. The sample includes 35,000 to 45,000 clones, over 75% of them seen just once. The TCR was taken from an adult with COVID-19. The sample was naive CD4+ T cells from PBMCs, cultured in vitro. As to subset: naive CD4+ T cells isolated by negative enrichment. The V gene is TRBV10-2, the J gene TRBJ2-1; no clear D. For the CDR3, the DNA is TGCGCCAGCAGTCAAGTTGATGAGCAGTTCTTC. This sequence encodes CASSQVDEQFF.